This entry is about one TCR beta chain. Its antigen is currently unknown. Via MiXCR, TCRdb re-called the 5' RACE reads, giving one row per CDR3 protein. The sample comprises 400,000 or so distinct CDR3 sequences, 15% to 25% of which are singletons, and approximately 8.4% rests with the top ten. V gave up 1 base and J gave up 5 bases, with 9 bases separating them. CDR1 and CDR2 from the germline V gene are SGHRS and YFSETQ. This CDR3 region has 13 residues. The data belong to a study of T-cell memory formation after mild COVID-19. Study background: For the most part, TCR clusters were specific to one donor. Findings and caveats of the study: CD4/CD8 balance characterized clones contracting day 15 to 85, and CD4+ skew characterized later expanders. Shrinking CD4+ clones were chiefly CM and EM; CD8+ ones were chiefly EMRA.

The sequencing input was PBMCs or a T cell subset sorted from them (not recorded which). The receptor comes from an adult woman who had mild COVID-19 (a few samples of this study predate the infection). Cell type and time point are not known. The V call is TRBV5-1, the J call TRBJ2-5; no clear D gene. The CDR3 is CASSLWRLETQYF. The CDR3 nucleotides read TGCGCCAGCAGCTTGTGGCGTTTGGAGACCCAGTACTTC.